The T cell receptor beta chain described here comes from a study of molecular identifiers for immune sequencing clone quantification. Study context: Replicate runs used RNA from 20,000 or 100,000 naive CD8 cells, which was split five ways into aliquots, and four of those aliquots were then sequenced. Findings and limits, study-wide: Amid 940,000 or so naive cells, spiked Jurkat TCR RNA from one cell was reportedly still detectable. Effector cells had over 99% of their molecules in clones above 20 RNA copies, while naive cells had under 1%.

Preparation methods for the bulk TCR libraries were those previously described, with listed TCR primers. TCRdb recomputed calls from the PCR reads with MiXCR, one row per CDR3 protein. The table lists around 65,000 distinct CDR3 sequences, 15% to 20% of them singletons, with approximately 1.4% in the top ten. V was clipped by 6 bases and J by 0 bases, with 9 bases between them. This CDR3 contains 14 residues. Germline values: CDR1 MNHEY, CDR2 SVGAGI. This clonotype was seen only a few times. Its antigen is unknown. Sequencing was done on a sample of naive CD8+ T cells from blood, with Jurkat cell RNA spiked in. Subset specified: FACS-sorted CD8+CD4-CCR7+CD45RA+ naive T cells. The sequence was collected from a human donor in good health. Some libraries in this study had Jurkat cell RNA spiked in. The gene calls are TRBV6-5 and TRBJ1-5; no firm D call. This CDR3 is CASSEQNSNQPQHF. CDR3 DNA sequence: TGTGCCAGCAGCGAACAGAATAGCAATCAGCCCCAGCATTTT.